This T cell receptor (beta chain) emerged from a study of blood T cell repertoires in COVID-19. The method was immunoSEQ multiplex PCR; TCRdb's version includes in-frame clones alone and lacks a portion of them. The sample lists roughly 300,000 clones, around 87% seen once, with 5.3% in the top ten. Germline V gene lookup returns CDR1 SGHAT and CDR2 FQNNGV. This CDR3 comprises 15 residues. The ends were cut back, 6 bases at V and 4 bases at J, with 18 bases in the middle. The chain links TRBV11-2 to TRBJ1-2, with D possibly being TRBD1 (6 bases). The receptor comes from a woman in her 30s who had recovered from COVID-19. The sample taken for sequencing was PBMCs or T cells enriched from blood (not recorded which). CDR3 amino acids: CASRSSRGPSYGYTF. The DNA for the CDR3 is TGTGCCAGCAGATCTTCGCGGGGGCCCAGCTATGGCTACACCTTC.